These 21 T cell receptor beta chains were sequenced from one sample in a study of metastatic and nonmetastatic thyroid tumors. TCRdb re-called clones via MiXCR from the PCR reads. The data hold 50,000 to 70,000 clones, with roughly 4% observed a single time. All patients were treatment-naive before thyroid surgery. Input material: blood. The receptors originated from a female donor with papillary thyroid cancer or a benign thyroid nodule (not recorded which). Some clones in this sample may be carry-over from other donors' samples.

Only a few counts were recorded for this clone. In nucleotides, the CDR3 is TGTGCCAGCTCACTGGGACAGGGTCAGTATACTGAAGCTTTCTTT. It encodes CASSLGQGQYTEAFF. The chain employs TRBV18 and TRBJ1-1; 9 bases line up with TRBD1. After removal of 4 bases from V and 5 bases from J, the junction contained 8 bases not matched to a gene. Germline V gene sequence: CDR1 KGHSH, CDR2 LQKENI. This CDR3 comprises 15 residues.

This clone was recorded many times. The genes are TRBV28 and TRBJ1-4, with a possible D match to TRBD1 (5 bases). Germline values: CDR1 MDHEN, CDR2 SYDVKM. Trimming removed 4 bases from V and 0 bases from J, with 6 bases in between. The CDR3 spans 14 residues. The CDR3 nucleotides are TGTGCCAGCAGTTCAGGGACAACTAATGAAAAACTGTTTTTT. This encodes CASSSGTTNEKLFF.

There are a few counts of this clone. This chain connects TRBV12-3 or TRBV12-4 to TRBJ1-2, with D tentatively TRBD1 (6 bases). V dropped 7 bases and J dropped 2 bases, with 11 bases sitting between them. The CDR3 totals 13 residues. The CDR3, as DNA: TGTGCCAGCACTCTACAGGGCAACTATGGCTACACCTTC. Amino acids: CASTLQGNYGYTF.

This clone was picked up many times. The chain joins TRBV7-9 to TRBJ2-5; D gene unclear. CDR1 and CDR2 from the germline V gene are SEHNR and FQNEAQ (reference sequence). The CDR3 is 14 amino acids. Trimming left V 4 bases short and J 5 bases short, with 14 bases between. CDR3 region: CASSSTLEAETQYF. CDR3 DNA: TGTGCCAGCAGCTCCACCCTAGAGGCGGAGACCCAGTACTTC.

This sequence joins TRBV28 and TRBJ2-2; D is unclear. The CDR3 sequence is 16 residues long. V was trimmed by 4 bases and J by 1 base, leaving 13 bases between them. In germline, CDR1 is MDHEN, CDR2 SYDVKM. The CDR3 region is CASSSDLTGNTGELFF. The CDR3 nucleotides are TGTGCCAGCAGTTCCGACTTGACTGGGAACACCGGGGAGCTGTTTTTT.

Notes on this clone: A much larger clone differs by one base, so this may be a read error. The chain links TRBV5-6 to TRBJ2-3; D is perhaps TRBD2 (5 bases). Trimming stripped 0 bases from V and 6 bases from J, with 11 bases between. The length of the CDR3 is 14 residues. Per the germline V gene, CDR1 is SGHDT and CDR2 is YYEEEE. The CDR3: CASSLGVGEDTQYF. DNA for the CDR3: TGTGCCAGCAGCTTGGGGGTGGGAGAGGATACGCAGTATTTT.

This chain uses TRBV18 with TRBJ2-7; 10 positions agree with TRBD1. V lost 1 base to trimming and J lost 1 base; unmatched junction nucleotides: 4. Looked up from germline, CDR1 is KGHSH and CDR2 is LQKENI. The CDR3 runs to 16 residues. The CDR3: CASSPRGQGGSYEQYF. The CDR3 coding sequence is TGTGCCAGCTCACCACGAGGACAGGGGGGATCCTACGAGCAGTACTTC.

In its sample, this clone was seen many times. The genes are TRBV11-2 and TRBJ2-1, with 11 bases fitting TRBD2. The V and J ends lost 3 bases and 6 bases, in that order; junction bases with no gene match: 4. Germline CDR1 reads SGHAT; CDR2 reads FQNNGV. The CDR3 is 15 residues long. This CDR3 reads CASSLRTSGSNEQFF. Here the CDR3 DNA reads TGTGCCAGCAGCTTGAGGACTAGCGGGTCCAATGAGCAGTTCTTC.

This clone was detected ten times or more. This sequence joins TRBV6-1 and TRBJ1-3, with D unclear. V was pared by 5 bases and J by 2 bases, with 13 bases between. The CDR3 runs to 15 residues. Germline CDR1 and CDR2: MNHNS and SASEGT. CDR3 sequence (DNA): TGTGCCAGCAGTTATCGGGGTGACCCTGGAAACACCATATATTTT. This encodes CASSYRGDPGNTIYF.

This rearrangement joins TRBV19 to TRBJ1-5; no clear D. Looked up from germline, CDR1 is LNHDA and CDR2 is SQIVND (reference sequence). The CDR3 covers 14 residues. V shed 5 bases and J shed 6 bases, with 14 bases lying between them. CDR3 sequence reads: CASSPSAGSQPQHF. In DNA, the CDR3 is TGTGCCAGTAGTCCCTCAGCAGGATCTCAGCCCCAGCATTTT.

This clone was counted ten times or more. The rearrangement joins TRBV11-2 to TRBJ1-3, with a weak D call TRBD1 (5 bases). The germline V and J ends were trimmed by 2 bases and 0 bases, with 8 bases remaining between them. Germline V gives CDR1 SGHAT, CDR2 FQNNGV. This CDR3 has 15 amino acids. Written as DNA, the CDR3 is TGTGCCAGCAGCTTACAGGGCCTCTCTGGAAACACCATATATTTT. Its translation: CASSLQGLSGNTIYF. The complete variable domain, with remaining parts taken from reference TRBV11-2 and TRBJ1-3, reads EAGVAQSPRYKIIEKRQSVAFWCNPISGHATLYWYQQILGQGPKLLIQFQNNGVVDDSQLPKDRFSAERLKGVDSTLKIQPAKLEDSAVYLCASSLQGLSGNTIYFGEGSWLTVV.

This clone was counted at least ten times. The chain joins TRBV28 to TRBJ1-4; D gene ambiguous. Germline V gene sequence: CDR1 MDHEN, CDR2 SYDVKM. V was shortened by 7 bases and J by 0 bases, with 21 bases between the two germline ends. The CDR3 loop spans 18 amino acids. The CDR3 loop reads CASTSLELSRSTNEKLFF. CDR3 DNA: TGTGCCAGCACCTCTCTAGAGCTGTCGAGATCAACTAATGAAAAACTGTTTTTT.

This chain uses TRBV7-9 with TRBJ2-3; D unresolved. V was shortened by 3 bases and J by 4 bases, with 8 bases between the two germline ends. The CDR3 runs to 13 residues. Germline lookup yields CDR1 SEHNR and CDR2 FQNEAQ (reference sequence). CDR3 protein: CASSLPPADTQYF. The CDR3 nucleotides are TGTGCCAGCAGCTTGCCTCCGGCAGATACGCAGTATTTT.

This clone was observed many times. This sequence joins TRBV11-3 and TRBJ2-1, with TRBD2 identical over 12 bases. In germline, CDR1 is SGHNT, CDR2 YENEEA. This CDR3 is built from 15 residues. The trim removed 5 bases at V and 5 bases at J, leaving 4 bases unmatched. In nucleotides, the CDR3 is TGTGCCAGCAGCCCGGGACTAGCGGGCAACAATGAGCAGTTCTTC. Translation gives CASSPGLAGNNEQFF. The full variable domain, its missing parts supplied by reference TRBV11-3 and TRBJ2-1, is EAGVVQSPRYKIIEKKQPVAFWCNPISGHNTLYWYLQNLGQGPELLIRYENEEAVDDSQLPKDRFSAERLKGVDSTLKIQPAELGDSAVYLCASSPGLAGNNEQFFGPGTRLTVL.

The chain has TRBV6-1 and TRBJ2-6, with a possible D match to TRBD1 (6 bases). The CDR3 sequence is 15 residues long. Trimming removed 9 bases from V and 2 bases from J, with 14 bases in between. Germline values: CDR1 MNHNS, CDR2 SASEGT. CDR3: CASDPDSTGANVLTF. CDR3 nucleotides: TGTGCCAGTGACCCGGACAGTACTGGGGCCAACGTCCTGACTTTC.

This clone showed up many times. The chain combines TRBV5-1 with TRBJ2-1; 8 bases map to TRBD2. V lost 1 base and J lost 7; bases outside the gene matches: 13. Germline-derived CDR1 and CDR2 are SGHRS and YFSETQ. The CDR3 contains 17 residues. The CDR3 loop reads CASSLIFGRAKRNEQFF. The CDR3 DNA is TGCGCCAGCAGCTTGATTTTCGGGAGGGCCAAGAGAAATGAGCAGTTCTTC.

This clone was detected ten times or more. V gene TRBV7-3 combines with J gene TRBJ2-1, with 8 bases lining up with TRBD2. The germline gives CDR1 SGHTA, CDR2 FQGTGA. This CDR3 has 16 residues. J was trimmed by 0 bases and V by 5 bases; bases with no gene match: 6. The CDR3 DNA reads TGTGCCAGCAGCCGCCAAGGGACTAGCTCCTACAATGAGCAGTTCTTC. Its protein is CASSRQGTSSYNEQFF. Combining the CDR3 with reference TRBV7-3 and TRBJ2-1 gives the whole variable domain GAGVSQTPSNKVTEKGKYVELRCDPISGHTALYWYRQSLGQGPEFLIYFQGTGAADDSGLPNDRFFAVRPEGSVSTLKIQRTERGDSAVYLCASSRQGTSSYNEQFFGPGTRLTVL.

This clone appeared many times. The chain links TRBV7-3 to TRBJ1-5; no clear D. The length of the CDR3 is 13 residues. Germline CDR1 reads SGHTA; CDR2 reads FQGTGA. The V end lost 2 bases, the J end lost 6 bases, and 8 bases lay between the germline ends. The CDR3 protein is CASSLGVGQPQHF. The CDR3 DNA follows: TGTGCCAGCAGCTTAGGGGTGGGTCAGCCCCAGCATTTT.

At least ten counts were recorded for this clone. This sequence joins TRBV27 and TRBJ2-4; TRBD2 aligns across 7 bases. V lost 4 bases to trimming and J lost 8 bases; unmatched junction nucleotides: 8. Germline V gives CDR1 MNHEY, CDR2 SMNVEV (reference sequence). The CDR3 sequence is 14 residues long. CDR3 in DNA: TGTGCCAGCAGTTCTCGGACTAGAGGGGACATTCAGTACTTC. Protein sequence: CASSSRTRGDIQYF.

J is TRBJ2-3 and V is TRBV28; D ambiguous. V was shortened by 7 bases and J by 1 base, with 18 bases between the two germline ends. The CDR3 runs 16 residues. Germline-derived CDR1 and CDR2 are MDHEN and SYDVKM. The CDR3 reads CASIHTGPTRTDTQYF. The DNA for the CDR3 is TGTGCCAGCATCCATACCGGTCCCACCCGCACAGATACGCAGTATTTT.

There are many counts of this clone. This rearrangement joins TRBV12-3 or TRBV12-4 to TRBJ2-2; the D is unclear. Trimming cost V 5 bases and J 6 bases, with 10 bases left between them. CDR3 length: 13 residues. In DNA, the CDR3 is TGTGCCAGCAGTCCACGGGTCCCCGGGGAGCTGTTTTTT. Protein: CASSPRVPGELFF.